This T cell receptor (beta chain) was retrieved from a study of blood T cell repertoires in COVID-19. Study at large: Sample material is recorded as cDNA or gDNA derived from T cells, B-cell-depleted T cells, or PBMCs.

The V gene lost 1 base and the J gene lost 8 bases, with 14 bases spanning the gap. Germline V gives CDR1 LGHDT, CDR2 YNNKEL (reference sequence). The CDR3 is 14 amino acids. Authors' processing steps: For nucleated cells, counts were estimated from reference gene primer amplification. Sequencing used immunoSEQ multiplex PCR; TCRdb keeps in-frame clones, though not all of them. V and J calls and clone size are those listed in that table; D and trimming were worked out from the DNA. The sample has approximately 150,000 clones, more than 85% seen once. The clonotype was recovered from a man aged 50-59 years with active or convalescent COVID-19. Sequencing was done on a sample of peripheral blood. The chain links TRBV3-1 (or the pseudogene TRBV3-2) to TRBJ1-2; TRBD1 is a possible D gene (6 bases). The CDR3 protein is CASSQGQAVRGYTF. The CDR3 DNA reads TGTGCCAGCAGCCAAGGACAGGCAGTCCGGGGCTACACCTTC.